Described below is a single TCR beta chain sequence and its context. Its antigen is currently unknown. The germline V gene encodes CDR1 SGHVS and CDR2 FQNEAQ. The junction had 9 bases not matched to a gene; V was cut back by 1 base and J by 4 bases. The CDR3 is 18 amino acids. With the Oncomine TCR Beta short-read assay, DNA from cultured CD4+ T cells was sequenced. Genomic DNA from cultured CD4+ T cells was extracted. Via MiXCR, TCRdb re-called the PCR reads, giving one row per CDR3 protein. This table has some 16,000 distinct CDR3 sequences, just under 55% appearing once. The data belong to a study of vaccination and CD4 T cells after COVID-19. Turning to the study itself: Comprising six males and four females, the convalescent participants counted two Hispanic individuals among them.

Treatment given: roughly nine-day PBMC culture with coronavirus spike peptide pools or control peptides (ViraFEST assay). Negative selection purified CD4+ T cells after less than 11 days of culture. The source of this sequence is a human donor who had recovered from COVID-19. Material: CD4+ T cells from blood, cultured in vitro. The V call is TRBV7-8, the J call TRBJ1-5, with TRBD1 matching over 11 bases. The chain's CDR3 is CASSLVGQGEVGNQPQHF. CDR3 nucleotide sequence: TGTGCCAGCAGCTTAGTGGGACAGGGGGAGGTGGGAAATCAGCCCCAGCATTTT.